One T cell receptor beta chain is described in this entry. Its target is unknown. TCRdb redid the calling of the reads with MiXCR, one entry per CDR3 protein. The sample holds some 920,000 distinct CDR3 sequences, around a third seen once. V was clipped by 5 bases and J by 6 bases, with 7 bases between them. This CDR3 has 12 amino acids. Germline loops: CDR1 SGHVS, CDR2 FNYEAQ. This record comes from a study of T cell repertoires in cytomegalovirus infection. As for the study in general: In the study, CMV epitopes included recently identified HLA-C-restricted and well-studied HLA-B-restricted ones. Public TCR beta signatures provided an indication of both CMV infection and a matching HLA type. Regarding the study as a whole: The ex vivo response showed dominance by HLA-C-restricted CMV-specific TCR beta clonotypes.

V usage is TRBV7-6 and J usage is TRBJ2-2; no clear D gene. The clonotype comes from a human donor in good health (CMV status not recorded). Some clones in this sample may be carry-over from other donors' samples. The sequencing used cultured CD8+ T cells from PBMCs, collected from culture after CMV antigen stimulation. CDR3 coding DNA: TGTGCCAGCAGCATTGCCGCCGGGGAGCTGTTTTTT. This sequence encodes CASSIAAGELFF.